These T cell receptor beta chains were read from a single sample in a study of beta chain features in type 1 diabetes. The method was immunoSEQ multiplex PCR; TCRdb's version includes in-frame clones alone and lacks a portion of them. This table has 640,000 or so clones, around 15% appearing once. The sequenced sample consisted of naive CD4+ T cells from blood. The receptor source for this set is a young man with type 1 diabetes. The CDR3 runs from the conserved cysteine through the conserved F or W. D genes are given only for firm matches. Clone size is shown for a subset of rows, as once, few, many or a class of expanded clone.

TRBV7-8	TRBJ2-3	NA	NA	TGTGCCAGCAGCTTTGGAGCCACCACAGATACGCAGTATTTT	CASSFGATTDTQYF
TRBV7-9	TRBJ2-1	few	TRBD2	TGTGCCAGCAGCTCCTTCGCGGGGGGAGACAATGAGCAGTTCTTC	CASSSFAGGDNEQFF
TRBV7-9	TRBJ2-7	many	NA	TGTGCCAGCAGCCTCCGACTAATCGACGAGCAGTACTTC	CASSLRLIDEQYF
TRBV30	TRBJ2-1	few	NA	TGTGCCTGGTTATCCGACGGGCTTGGTGAGCAGTTCTTC	CAWLSDGLGEQFF
TRBV27	TRBJ2-1	few	NA	TGTGCCAGCAGTTTATTCGCAGGGGCGAGCTCCTACAATGAGCAGTTCTTC	CASSLFAGASSYNEQFF
TRBV28	TRBJ1-5	NA	NA	TGTGCCAGCAGGTTGGGCAATCAGCCCCAGCATTTT	CASRLGNQPQHF
TRBV7-7	TRBJ2-2	few	NA	TGTGCTAGCAGCCCGGGCCAGGGAACGGCCTGGACCGGGGAGCTGTTTTTT	CASSPGQGTAWTGELFF
TRBV29-1	TRBJ1-1	few	TRBD1	TGCAGCTCAACCCCGGGACAGATGAACACTGAAGCTTTCTTT	CSSTPGQMNTEAFF
TRBV7-6	TRBJ1-2	NA	NA	TGTGCCAGCAGCTTAGAGGGGTTGAGGGGCTACACCTTC	CASSLEGLRGYTF
TRBV9	TRBJ2-2	few	TRBD2	TGTGCCAGCAGCCCCCGTAGCGGGGGGGAGAACACCGGGGAGCTGTTTTTT	CASSPRSGGENTGELFF
TRBV29-1	TRBJ2-5	NA	NA	TGCAGCGTTGCTTCGGGGCGAGAGACCCAGTACTTC	CSVASGRETQYF
TRBV30	TRBJ2-1	NA	TRBD1	TGTGCCTGCCAATCAGGGGGTAGCTCCTACAATGAGCAGTTCTTC	CACQSGGSSYNEQFF
TRBV6-5	TRBJ1-2	few	NA	TGTGCCAGCAGTTACGGTATTAGCTATGGCTACACCTTC	CASSYGISYGYTF
TRBV15	TRBJ1-1	NA	NA	TGTGCCACCAGCAGAGATCTGGACAGCCGGAACACTGAAGCTTTCTTT	CATSRDLDSRNTEAFF
TRBV5-4	TRBJ1-4	NA	TRBD1	TGTGCCAGCAGCTCGGGACAGGGGATGGGAAAACTGTTTTTT	CASSSGQGMGKLFF
TRBV11-3	TRBJ2-1	few	TRBD2	TGTGCCAGCAACTCGGGGGGGCTTGAGCAGTTCTTC	CASNSGGLEQFF
TRBV5-6	TRBJ1-5	NA	NA	TGTGCCAGCAGCCTGGGGGGAGAACAGCCCCAGCATTTT	CASSLGGEQPQHF
TRBV28	TRBJ2-1	NA	NA	TGTGCCAGCAGGGCCGGGACAGTGCCGGCGGGGGAGTTCTTC	CASRAGTVPAGEFF
TRBV19	TRBJ2-7	NA	TRBD1	TGTGCCAGTAGTAACCAGGGGGCAGGCTACGAGCAGTACTTC	CASSNQGAGYEQYF
TRBV11-2	TRBJ2-3	few	TRBD1	TGTGCCAGCAGCTCAAAGACAGGGATGGTAGATACGCAGTATTTT	CASSSKTGMVDTQYF
TRBV5-4	TRBJ2-5	NA	NA	TGTGCCAGCAGCCCCAGAGGGGGACACCTCCAAGAGACCCAGTACTTC	CASSPRGGHLQETQYF
TRBV2	TRBJ1-4	NA	NA	TGTGCCAGCAGCCTCTGGACGACAAATGAAAAACTGTTTTTT	CASSLWTTNEKLFF